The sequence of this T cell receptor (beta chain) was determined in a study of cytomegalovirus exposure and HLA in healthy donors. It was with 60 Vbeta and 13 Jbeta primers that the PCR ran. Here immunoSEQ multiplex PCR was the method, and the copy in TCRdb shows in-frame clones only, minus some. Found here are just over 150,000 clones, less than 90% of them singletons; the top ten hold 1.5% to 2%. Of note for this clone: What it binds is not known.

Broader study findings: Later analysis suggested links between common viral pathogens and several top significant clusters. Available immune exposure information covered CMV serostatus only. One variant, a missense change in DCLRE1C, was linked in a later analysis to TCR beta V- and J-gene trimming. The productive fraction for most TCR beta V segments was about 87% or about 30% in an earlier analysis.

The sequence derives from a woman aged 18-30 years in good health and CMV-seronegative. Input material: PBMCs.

In nucleotides, the CDR3 is TGTGCCAGCAGCTTACAACCAGGGGTTGCAGATACGCAGTATTTT. It specifies CASSLQPGVADTQYF. The chain has TRBV7-9 and TRBJ2-3; possibly TRBD1 for D (6 bases). Germline V gene lookup returns CDR1 SEHNR and CDR2 FQNEAQ (reference sequence). This CDR3 has 15 residues. Trimming removed 2 bases at V and 4 bases at J, with 13 bases between.